Listed below are T cell receptor beta chains from one sample, sequenced in a study of identical twins. TCRdb reprocessed the 5' RACE reads with MiXCR, giving one entry per CDR3 protein. The sample consists of some 600,000 distinct CDR3 sequences, about 7.6% of them appearing once. These data were also reused for a study on yellow fever vaccine responses in identical twins.

Sequencing input: PBMCs. These receptors came from a woman in her late teens or twenties in good health. The CDR3 runs from the conserved cysteine through the conserved F or W. The D gene is left open where the match is weak. Size is stated for part of the rows, as once, few or many counts, or as a class when the clone is expanded.

TRBV14	TRBJ2-5	few	TRBD2	17	CASSQDRTSGRFETQYF	TGTGCCAGCAGCCAAGATCGAACTAGCGGGAGATTTGAGACCCAGTACTTC
TRBV14	TRBJ2-7	few	TRBD2	17	CASSQAVWRLACYEQYF	TGTGCCAGCAGCCAAGCGGTCTGGAGACTAGCGTGCTACGAGCAGTACTTC
TRBV5-1	TRBJ2-1	NA	TRBD2	20	CASSFSFGGTSYGAHNEQFF	TGCGCCAGCAGCTTCTCGTTTGGGGGGACTAGCTATGGGGCTCACAATGAGCAGTTCTTC
TRBV29-1	TRBJ2-1	many	NA	13	CSARMGDLNEQFF	TGCAGCGCAAGAATGGGGGACCTCAATGAGCAGTTCTTC
TRBV12-3/TRBV12-4	TRBJ2-3	NA	NA	15	CASSPLIGGTDTQYF	TGTGCCAGCAGTCCTCTTATCGGAGGCACAGATACGCAGTATTTT
TRBV9	TRBJ1-1	few	NA	11	CASSPEGEAFF	TGTGCCAGCAGCCCAGAGGGGGAAGCTTTCTTT
TRBV10-3	TRBJ2-7	many	NA	15	CATRGGGAKLFEQYF	TGTGCCACCCGAGGGGGGGGGGCAAAACTCTTCGAGCAGTACTTC
TRBV5-1	TRBJ2-1	many	TRBD2	19	CASSLAGAGDPFSYNEQFF	TGCGCCAGCAGCTTGGCCGGAGCGGGAGATCCCTTTTCCTACAATGAGCAGTTCTTC
TRBV20-1	TRBJ1-1	few	NA	11	CSARQYTEAFF	TGCAGTGCTAGACAGTACACTGAAGCTTTCTTT
TRBV5-1	TRBJ2-5	NA	NA	15	CACSLLMSAQETQYF	TGCGCCTGCAGCTTGCTTATGTCAGCCCAAGAGACCCAGTACTTC
TRBV11-2	TRBJ2-3	many	NA	14	CASSLDGITDTQYF	TGTGCCAGCAGCTTAGATGGGATCACAGATACGCAGTATTTT
TRBV6-2/TRBV6-3	TRBJ2-3	few	TRBD2	14	CASRSGTTGDTQYF	TGTGCCAGCAGATCCGGGACTACCGGGGATACGCAGTATTTT
TRBV20-1	TRBJ2-6	many	NA	13	CSAKTAGANVLTF	TGCAGTGCAAAGACAGCTGGGGCCAACGTCCTGACTTTC
TRBV3-1	TRBJ2-3	few	NA	13	CASTPPKEDTQYF	TGTGCCAGCACCCCGCCAAAGGAAGATACGCAGTATTTT
TRBV10-3	TRBJ2-7	many	NA	14	CASHGGGTSYEQYF	TGTGCCTCTCATGGAGGCGGGACATCCTACGAGCAGTACTTC
TRBV20-1	TRBJ1-1	few	TRBD1	12	CSAGTGRTEAFF	TGCAGTGCTGGGACAGGGCGGACTGAAGCTTTCTTT
TRBV20-1	TRBJ1-5	many	NA	15	CSATLQGIRNQPQHF	TGCAGTGCCACACTACAGGGTATACGCAATCAGCCCCAGCATTTT
TRBV6-1	TRBJ2-2	NA	TRBD2	15	CASSEAASGGRELFF	TGTGCCAGCAGTGAAGCAGCTAGCGGGGGCAGGGAGCTGTTTTTT
TRBV2	TRBJ2-1	many	NA	14	CASSGGVRYNEQFF	TGTGCCAGCAGTGGGGGGGTTCGCTACAATGAGCAGTTCTTC
TRBV2	TRBJ1-5	many	TRBD1	20	CASSEWPWDRGGGSNQPQHF	TGTGCCAGCAGTGAATGGCCCTGGGACAGGGGGGGAGGGAGCAATCAGCCCCAGCATTTT
TRBV7-9	TRBJ2-3	few	NA	16	CASSPGQLSSTDTQYF	TGTGCCAGCAGTCCCGGACAGCTTTCTAGCACAGATACGCAGTATTTT
TRBV24-1	TRBJ2-3	NA	NA	13	CATSEVNGDTQYF	TGTGCCACCAGTGAAGTGAATGGCGATACGCAGTATTTT
TRBV7-2	TRBJ2-5	many	TRBD1	15	CASSSDRGRQETQYF	TGTGCCAGCAGCTCGGACAGGGGGAGACAAGAGACCCAGTACTTC
TRBV18	TRBJ2-1	NA	NA	16	CASSIPGHYSYNEQFF	TGTGCCAGCTCAATCCCGGGACACTACTCCTACAATGAGCAGTTCTTC
TRBV5-6	TRBJ2-5	few	NA	15	CASSRKDFTQETQYF	TGTGCCAGCAGCAGAAAGGACTTCACCCAAGAGACCCAGTACTTC
TRBV7-8	TRBJ2-7	many	NA	16	CASSPHGSPSSYEQYF	TGTGCCAGCAGCCCACACGGCTCCCCTAGCTCCTACGAGCAGTACTTC
TRBV5-1	TRBJ2-2	NA	NA	16	CASSNGQTGGTGELFF	TGCGCCAGCAGCAACGGACAGACCGGCGGGACCGGGGAGCTGTTTTTT
TRBV20-1	TRBJ2-5	NA	NA	12	CSAREERETQYF	TGCAGTGCTAGAGAGGAGAGGGAGACCCAGTACTTC
TRBV28	TRBJ2-7	many	NA	12	CASSFSSYEQYF	TGCGCCAGCAGCTTCAGCTCCTACGAGCAGTACTTC